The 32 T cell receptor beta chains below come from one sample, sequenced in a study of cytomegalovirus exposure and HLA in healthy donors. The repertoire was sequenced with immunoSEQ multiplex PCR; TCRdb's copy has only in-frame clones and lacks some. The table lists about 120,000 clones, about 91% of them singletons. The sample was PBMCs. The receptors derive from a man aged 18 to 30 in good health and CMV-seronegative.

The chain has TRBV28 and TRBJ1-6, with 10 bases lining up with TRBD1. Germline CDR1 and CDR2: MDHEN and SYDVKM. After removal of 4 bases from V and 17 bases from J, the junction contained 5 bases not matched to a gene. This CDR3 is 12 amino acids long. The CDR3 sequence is CASSSRDRGFHF. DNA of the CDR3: TGTGCCAGCAGTTCCCGGGACAGGGGTTTCCACTTT.

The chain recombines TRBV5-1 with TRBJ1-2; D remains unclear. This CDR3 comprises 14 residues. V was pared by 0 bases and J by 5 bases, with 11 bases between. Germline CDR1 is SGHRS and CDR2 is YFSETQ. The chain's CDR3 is CASSLVEVGYGYTF. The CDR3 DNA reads TGCGCCAGCAGCTTGGTCGAGGTTGGATATGGCTACACCTTC. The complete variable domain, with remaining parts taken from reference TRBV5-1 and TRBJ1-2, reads KAGVTQTPRYLIKTRGQQVTLSCSPISGHRSVSWYQQTPGQGLQFLFEYFSETQRNKGNFPGRFSGRQFSNSRSEMNVSTLELGDSALYLCASSLVEVGYGYTFGSGTRLTVV.

The CDR3 DNA follows: TGTGCCAGCAGCTTGGACAGTTTGAACACTGAAGCTTTCTTT. It translates to CASSLDSLNTEAFF. The chain joins TRBV5-4 to TRBJ1-1, with D unclear. Germline V gene lookup returns CDR1 SGHNT and CDR2 YYREEE (reference sequence). V was pared by 0 bases and J by 0 bases, with 6 bases between. The CDR3 totals 14 residues.

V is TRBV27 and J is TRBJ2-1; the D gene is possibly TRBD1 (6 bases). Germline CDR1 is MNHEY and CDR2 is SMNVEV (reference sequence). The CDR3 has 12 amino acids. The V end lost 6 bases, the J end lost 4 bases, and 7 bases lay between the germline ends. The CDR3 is CASRQGYNEQFF. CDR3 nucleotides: TGTGCCAGCAGGCAGGGGTACAATGAGCAGTTCTTC.

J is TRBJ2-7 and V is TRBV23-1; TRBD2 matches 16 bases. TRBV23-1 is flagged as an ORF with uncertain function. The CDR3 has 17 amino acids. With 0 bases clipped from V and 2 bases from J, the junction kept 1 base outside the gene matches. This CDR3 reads CASSQSGLAGGPYEQYF. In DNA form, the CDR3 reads TGCGCCAGCAGTCAATCGGGACTAGCGGGAGGGCCCTACGAGCAGTACTTC.

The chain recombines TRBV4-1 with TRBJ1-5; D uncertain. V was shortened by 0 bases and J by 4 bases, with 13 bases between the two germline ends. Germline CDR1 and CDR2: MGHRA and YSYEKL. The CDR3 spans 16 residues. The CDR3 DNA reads TGCGCCAGCAGCCAAGATAGAGGGTGGGCTAATCAGCCCCAGCATTTT. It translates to CASSQDRGWANQPQHF.

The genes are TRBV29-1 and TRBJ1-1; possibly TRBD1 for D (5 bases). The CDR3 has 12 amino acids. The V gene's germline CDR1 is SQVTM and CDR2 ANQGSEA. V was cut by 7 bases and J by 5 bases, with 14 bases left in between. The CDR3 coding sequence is TGCAGCGCCCGGACAACCGCTACTGAAGCTTTCTTT. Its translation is CSARTTATEAFF.

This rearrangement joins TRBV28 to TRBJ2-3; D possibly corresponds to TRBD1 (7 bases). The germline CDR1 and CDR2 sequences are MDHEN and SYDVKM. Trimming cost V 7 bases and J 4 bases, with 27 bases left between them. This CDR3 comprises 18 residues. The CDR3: CASIQGGAITRSADTQYF. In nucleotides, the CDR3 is TGTGCCAGCATCCAGGGGGGCGCTATCACCCGGAGCGCAGATACGCAGTATTTT.

CDR3 bases: TGTGCCAGCACCGAAAAGGGGGGGAACTATGGCTACACCTTC. Its translation: CASTEKGGNYGYTF. This sequence joins TRBV6-5 and TRBJ1-2; D may be TRBD1 (6 bases). The CDR3 extends over 14 amino acids. Germline CDR1 is MNHEY and CDR2 is SVGAGI. V lost 7 bases to trimming and J lost 2 bases, with 14 bases between them.

CDR3 residues: CASSVIWGGGEQYF. The CDR3, as DNA: TGTGCCAGCAGCGTAATATGGGGAGGCGGCGAGCAGTACTTC. The rearrangement uses TRBV7-9 and TRBJ2-7, with D possibly TRBD2 on 6 matching bases. Trimming removed 5 bases at V and 6 bases at J, with 17 bases between. Germline V gives CDR1 SEHNR, CDR2 FQNEAQ (reference sequence). CDR3 length: 14 amino acids.

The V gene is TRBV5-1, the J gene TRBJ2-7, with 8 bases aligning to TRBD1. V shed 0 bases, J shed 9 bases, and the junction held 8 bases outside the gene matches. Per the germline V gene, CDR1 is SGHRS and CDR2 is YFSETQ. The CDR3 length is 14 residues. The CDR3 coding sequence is TGCGCCAGCAGCTTGGGACAGGGGACCGGAGTGCAGTACTTC. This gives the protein CASSLGQGTGVQYF.

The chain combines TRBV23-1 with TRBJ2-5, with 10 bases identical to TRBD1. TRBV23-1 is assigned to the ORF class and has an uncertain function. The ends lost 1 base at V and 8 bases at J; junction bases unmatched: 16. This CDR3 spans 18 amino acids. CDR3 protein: CASSQCLIGSGTGVTQYF. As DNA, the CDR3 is TGCGCCAGCAGTCAATGTCTAATTGGGTCCGGGACAGGGGTAACCCAGTACTTC.

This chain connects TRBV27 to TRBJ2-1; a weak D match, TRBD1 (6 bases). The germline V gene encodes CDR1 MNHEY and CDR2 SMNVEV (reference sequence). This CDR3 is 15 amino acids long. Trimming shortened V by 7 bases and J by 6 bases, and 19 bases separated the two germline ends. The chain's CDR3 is CASTTIRGSVNEQFF. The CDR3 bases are TGTGCCAGCACAACTATCAGGGGTTCAGTCAATGAGCAGTTCTTC.

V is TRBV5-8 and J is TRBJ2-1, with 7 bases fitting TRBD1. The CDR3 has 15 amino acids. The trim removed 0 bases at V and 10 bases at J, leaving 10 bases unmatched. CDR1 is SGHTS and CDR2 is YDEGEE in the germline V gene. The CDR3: CASSLVAGGPGEQFF. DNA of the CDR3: TGTGCCAGCAGCTTGGTCGCAGGGGGTCCAGGGGAGCAGTTCTTC.

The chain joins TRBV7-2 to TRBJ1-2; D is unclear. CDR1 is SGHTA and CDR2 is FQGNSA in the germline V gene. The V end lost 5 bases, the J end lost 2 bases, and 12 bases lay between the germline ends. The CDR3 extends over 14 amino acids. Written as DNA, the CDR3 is TGTGCCAGCAGCCTGCCTCCAGGAAACTATGGCTACACCTTC. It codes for CASSLPPGNYGYTF.

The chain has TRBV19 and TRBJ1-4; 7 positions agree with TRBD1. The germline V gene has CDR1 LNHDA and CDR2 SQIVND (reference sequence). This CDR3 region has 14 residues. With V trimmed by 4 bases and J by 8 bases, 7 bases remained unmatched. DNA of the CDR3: TGTGCCAGTAGTAGTACAGGGGTGAGAGAAAAACTGTTTTTT. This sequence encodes CASSSTGVREKLFF.

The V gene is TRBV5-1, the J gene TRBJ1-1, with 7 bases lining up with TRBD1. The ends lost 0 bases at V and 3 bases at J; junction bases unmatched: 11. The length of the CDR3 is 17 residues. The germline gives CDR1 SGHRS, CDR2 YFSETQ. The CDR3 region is CASSLAGVVRGYTEAFF. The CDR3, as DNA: TGCGCCAGCAGCTTGGCCGGGGTAGTCAGGGGGTACACTGAAGCTTTCTTT. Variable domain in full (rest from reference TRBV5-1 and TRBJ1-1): KAGVTQTPRYLIKTRGQQVTLSCSPISGHRSVSWYQQTPGQGLQFLFEYFSETQRNKGNFPGRFSGRQFSNSRSEMNVSTLELGDSALYLCASSLAGVVRGYTEAFFGQGTRLTVV.

This chain's CDR3 is CAWGETGISEQYF. CDR3 sequence (DNA): TGTGCCTGGGGCGAGACAGGGATCTCCGAGCAGTACTTC. The chain links TRBV30 to TRBJ2-7, with 7 bases aligning to TRBD1. V was clipped by 5 bases and J by 6 bases; unmatched bases: 10. The germline CDR1 and CDR2 sequences are GTSNPN and SVGIG (reference sequence). CDR3 length: 13 amino acids.

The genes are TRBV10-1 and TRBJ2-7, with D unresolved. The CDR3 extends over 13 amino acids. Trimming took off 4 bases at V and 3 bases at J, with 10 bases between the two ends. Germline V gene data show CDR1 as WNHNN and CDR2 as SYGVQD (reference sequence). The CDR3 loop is CASSVGQRYEQYF. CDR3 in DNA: TGCGCCAGCAGTGTAGGTCAGCGCTACGAGCAGTACTTC.

In DNA, the CDR3 is TGTGCCAGCAGCCCAGGACAGGGGGAGGCTGGAAACACCATATATTTT. Residues: CASSPGQGEAGNTIYF. The V gene is TRBV4-2, the J gene TRBJ1-3, with 10 bases fitting TRBD1. Germline CDR1 reads LGHNA; CDR2 reads YNFKEQ. The CDR3 loop spans 16 amino acids. V was pared by 4 bases and J by 2 bases, with 5 bases of the junction left unmatched.

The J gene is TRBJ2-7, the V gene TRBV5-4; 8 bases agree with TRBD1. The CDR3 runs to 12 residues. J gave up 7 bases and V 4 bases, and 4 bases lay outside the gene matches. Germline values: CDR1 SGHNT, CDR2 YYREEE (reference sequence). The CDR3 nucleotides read TGTGCCAGCAGCACAGGGGGTATTGAGCAGTACTTC. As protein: CASSTGGIEQYF.

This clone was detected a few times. The CDR3 nucleotides read TGTGCCAGCTCACAGGTTCCGAGCGGGAGAGACGAGCAGTACTTC. Amino acids: CASSQVPSGRDEQYF. The chain has TRBV18 and TRBJ2-7, with 8 bases that match TRBD2. This CDR3 contains 15 residues. V gave up 4 bases and J gave up 5 bases; unmatched junction bases: 10. From germline, CDR1 is KGHSH and CDR2 LQKENI.

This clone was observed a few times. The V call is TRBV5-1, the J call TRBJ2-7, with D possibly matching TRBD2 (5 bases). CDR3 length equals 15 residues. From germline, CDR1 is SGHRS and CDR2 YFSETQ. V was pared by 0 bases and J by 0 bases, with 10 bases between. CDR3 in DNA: TGCGCCAGCAGCTTGGCCGCTAGCAGCTCCTACGAGCAGTACTTC. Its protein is CASSLAASSSYEQYF. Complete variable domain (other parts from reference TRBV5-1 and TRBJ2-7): KAGVTQTPRYLIKTRGQQVTLSCSPISGHRSVSWYQQTPGQGLQFLFEYFSETQRNKGNFPGRFSGRQFSNSRSEMNVSTLELGDSALYLCASSLAASSSYEQYFGPGTRLTVT.

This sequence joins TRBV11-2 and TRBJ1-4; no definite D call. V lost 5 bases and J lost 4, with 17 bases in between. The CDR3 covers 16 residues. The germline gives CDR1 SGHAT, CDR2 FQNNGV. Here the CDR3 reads CASSPITRGFNEKLFF. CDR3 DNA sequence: TGTGCCAGCAGCCCGATCACCCGAGGCTTTAATGAAAAACTGTTTTTT.

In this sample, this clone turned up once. This CDR3 reads CASSILGGTGELFF. CDR3 nucleotides: TGTGCCAGTAGTATCTTAGGGGGCACCGGGGAGCTGTTTTTT. The chain links TRBV19 to TRBJ2-2, with D possibly TRBD1 on 6 matching bases. V shed 3 bases and J shed 4 bases, with 9 bases lying between them. Germline assignment: CDR1 LNHDA and CDR2 SQIVND (reference sequence). The CDR3 sequence is 14 residues long.

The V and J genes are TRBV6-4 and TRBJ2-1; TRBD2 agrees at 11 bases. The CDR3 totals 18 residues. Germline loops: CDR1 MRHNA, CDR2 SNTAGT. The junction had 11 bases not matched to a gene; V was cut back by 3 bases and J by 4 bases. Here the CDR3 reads CASSEDPSGRTSYNEQFF. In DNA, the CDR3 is TGTGCCAGCAGTGAGGACCCTAGCGGGAGGACTAGTTACAATGAGCAGTTCTTC.

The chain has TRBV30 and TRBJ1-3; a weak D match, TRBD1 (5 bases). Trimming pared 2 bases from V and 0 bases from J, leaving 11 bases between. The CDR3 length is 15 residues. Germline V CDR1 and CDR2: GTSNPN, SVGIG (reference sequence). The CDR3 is CAWSQEGFSGNTIYF. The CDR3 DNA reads TGTGCCTGGAGTCAGGAGGGGTTCTCTGGAAACACCATATATTTT.

CDR3 amino acids: CASSLAGGQGKRDEQYF. As DNA, the CDR3 is TGCGCCAGCAGCTTGGCCGGTGGGCAGGGCAAAAGGGACGAGCAGTACTTC. The J gene is TRBJ2-7, the V gene TRBV5-1; D is possibly TRBD1 (5 bases). Per the germline V gene, CDR1 is SGHRS and CDR2 is YFSETQ. The CDR3 totals 17 residues. Trimming pared 0 bases from V and 5 bases from J, leaving 21 bases between. Looking up the rest from reference TRBV5-1 and TRBJ2-7 gives the full variable domain: KAGVTQTPRYLIKTRGQQVTLSCSPISGHRSVSWYQQTPGQGLQFLFEYFSETQRNKGNFPGRFSGRQFSNSRSEMNVSTLELGDSALYLCASSLAGGQGKRDEQYFGPGTRLTVT.

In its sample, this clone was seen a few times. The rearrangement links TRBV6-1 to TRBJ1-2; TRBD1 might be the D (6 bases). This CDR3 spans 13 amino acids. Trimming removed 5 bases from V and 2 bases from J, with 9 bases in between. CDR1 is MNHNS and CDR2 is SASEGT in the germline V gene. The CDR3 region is CASSWTDNYGYTF. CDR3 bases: TGTGCCAGCAGTTGGACAGACAACTATGGCTACACCTTC.

CDR3 nucleotide sequence: TGTGCCAGCAGCCACCTTAGCGGGAGGGCCAAGGTCACCGGGGAGCTGTTTTTT. Protein: CASSHLSGRAKVTGELFF. The rearrangement links TRBV7-9 to TRBJ2-2, with 11 bases identical to TRBD2. This CDR3 region has 18 residues. Germline V gives CDR1 SEHNR, CDR2 FQNEAQ (reference sequence). The V segment lost 5 bases and the J segment 4 bases; nucleotides outside the gene matches: 12.

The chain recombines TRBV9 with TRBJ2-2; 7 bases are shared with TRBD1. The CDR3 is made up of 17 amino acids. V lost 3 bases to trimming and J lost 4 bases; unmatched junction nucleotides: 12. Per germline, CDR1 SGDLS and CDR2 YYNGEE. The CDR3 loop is CASSALTTGAGTGELFF. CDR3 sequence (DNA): TGTGCCAGCAGCGCACTCACCACAGGGGCGGGCACCGGGGAGCTGTTTTTT. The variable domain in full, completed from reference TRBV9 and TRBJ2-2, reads DSGVTQTPKHLITATGQRVTLRCSPRSGDLSVYWYQQSLDQGLQFLIQYYNGEERAKGNILERFSAQQFPDLHSELNLSSLELGDSALYFCASSALTTGAGTGELFFGEGSRLTVL.

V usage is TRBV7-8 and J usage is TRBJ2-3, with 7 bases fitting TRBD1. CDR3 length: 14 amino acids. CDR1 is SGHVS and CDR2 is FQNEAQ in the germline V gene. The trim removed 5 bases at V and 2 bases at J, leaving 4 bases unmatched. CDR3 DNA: TGTGCCAGCAGCCGAGACAGGGTCACAGATACGCAGTATTTT. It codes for CASSRDRVTDTQYF.